In this sample, the clone carrying this T cell receptor (beta chain) turned up many times. Its antigen is still unknown. These data are taken from a study of CD8 T cells in ankylosing spondylitis. General observations from the study: Some motif variants were previously reported in reactive arthritis synovial fluid and blood. Blood from ankylosing spondylitis patients appeared to carry a characteristic eight-variant TCR beta motif. Clones tied to disease were said to be significantly enriched in matched ankylosing spondylitis synovial fluid.

Using quantitative 5'-RACE with molecular barcodes, the authors made TCR beta libraries. MiXCR, run by TCRdb on the 5' RACE reads, gives a single entry per CDR3 protein. This sample has about 510,000 distinct CDR3 sequences, with about 5% found just once. CDR1 and CDR2 from the germline V gene are SNHLY and FYNNEI. CDR3 length: 14 amino acids. V lost 10 bases, J lost 7 bases, and 19 bases lay in between. Sequencing input: blood, either unsorted or a sorted T cell fraction (not recorded which). This sequence originates from a male donor with ankylosing spondylitis. The genes are TRBV2 and TRBJ2-2, with D possibly TRBD2 on 6 matching bases. The CDR3 is CATMGGGAGGELFF. The CDR3 coding sequence is TGTGCCACCATGGGAGGAGGGGCCGGCGGGGAGCTGTTTTTT.